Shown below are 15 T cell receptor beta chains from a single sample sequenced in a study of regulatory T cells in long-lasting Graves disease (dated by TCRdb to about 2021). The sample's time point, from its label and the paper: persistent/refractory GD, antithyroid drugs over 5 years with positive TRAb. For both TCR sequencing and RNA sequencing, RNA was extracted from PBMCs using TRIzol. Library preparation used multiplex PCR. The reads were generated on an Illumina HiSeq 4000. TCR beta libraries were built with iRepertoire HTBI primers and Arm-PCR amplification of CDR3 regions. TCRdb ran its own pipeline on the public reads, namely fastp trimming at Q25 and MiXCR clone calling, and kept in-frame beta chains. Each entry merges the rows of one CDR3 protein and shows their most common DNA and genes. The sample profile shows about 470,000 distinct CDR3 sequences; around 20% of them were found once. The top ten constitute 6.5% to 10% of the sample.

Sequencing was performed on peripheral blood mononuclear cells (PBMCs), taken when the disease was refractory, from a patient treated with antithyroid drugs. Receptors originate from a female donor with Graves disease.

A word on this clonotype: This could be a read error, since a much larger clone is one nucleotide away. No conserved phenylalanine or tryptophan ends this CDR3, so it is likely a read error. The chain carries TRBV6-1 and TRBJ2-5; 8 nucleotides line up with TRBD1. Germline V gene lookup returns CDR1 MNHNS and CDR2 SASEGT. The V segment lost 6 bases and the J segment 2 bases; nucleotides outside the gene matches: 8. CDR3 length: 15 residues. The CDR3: CASRASGGLQETQYL. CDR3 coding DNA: TGTGCCAGCAGAGCCTCAGGGGGCTTGCAAGAGACCCAGTACCTC.

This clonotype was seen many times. The CDR3 DNA reads TGTGCCAGCAGTTTCGGGGGGAGCTCCTACAATGAGCAGTTCTTC. Translated, it gives CASSFGGSSYNEQFF. The V and J genes are TRBV12-3 or TRBV12-4 and TRBJ2-1; 7 bases map to TRBD2. CDR3 length: 15 residues. V shed 3 bases and J 0 bases; nucleotides not matched to a gene: 2.

The CDR3 loop is CASSVASGGETQYF. The CDR3 DNA reads TGTGCCAGCAGCGTAGCGTCTGGAGGAGAGACCCAGTACTTC. The chain uses TRBV9 and TRBJ2-5; possibly TRBD2 for D (5 bases). The germline gives CDR1 SGDLS, CDR2 YYNGEE. This CDR3 has 14 amino acids. The germline V and J ends were trimmed by 0 bases and 4 bases, with 10 bases remaining between them.

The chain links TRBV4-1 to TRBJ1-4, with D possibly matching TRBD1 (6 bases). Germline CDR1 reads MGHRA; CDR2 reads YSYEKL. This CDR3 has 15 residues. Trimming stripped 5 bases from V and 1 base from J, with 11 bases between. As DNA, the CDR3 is TGCGCCAGCAGCTTTGGGACAAGAACTAATGAAAAACTGTTTTTT. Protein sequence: CASSFGTRTNEKLFF.

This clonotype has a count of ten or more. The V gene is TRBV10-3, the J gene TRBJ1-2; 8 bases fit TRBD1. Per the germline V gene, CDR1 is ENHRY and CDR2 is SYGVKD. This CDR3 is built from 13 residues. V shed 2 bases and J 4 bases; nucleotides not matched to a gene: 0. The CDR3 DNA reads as TGTGCCATCAGTGAGGGGACAGGCTATGGCTACACCTTC. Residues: CAISEGTGYGYTF.

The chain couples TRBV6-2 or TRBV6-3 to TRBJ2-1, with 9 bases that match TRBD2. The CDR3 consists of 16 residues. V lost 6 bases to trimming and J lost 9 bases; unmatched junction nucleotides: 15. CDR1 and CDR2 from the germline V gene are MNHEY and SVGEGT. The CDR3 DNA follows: TGTGCCAGCAGGAGAGGTAGCGGGAGTATCTCCACTGAGCAGTTCTTC. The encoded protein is CASRRGSGSISTEQFF.

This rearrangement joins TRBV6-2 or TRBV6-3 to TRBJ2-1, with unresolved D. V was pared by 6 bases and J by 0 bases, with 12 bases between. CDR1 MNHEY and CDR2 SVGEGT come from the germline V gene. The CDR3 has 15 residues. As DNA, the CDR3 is TGTGCCAGCAGACCGCGCGGTAGCTCCTACAATGAGCAGTTCTTC. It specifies CASRPRGSSYNEQFF.

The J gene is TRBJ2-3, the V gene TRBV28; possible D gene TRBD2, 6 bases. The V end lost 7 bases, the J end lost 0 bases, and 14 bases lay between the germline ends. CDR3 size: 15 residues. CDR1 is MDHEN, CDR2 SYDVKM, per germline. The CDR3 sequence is CASIKEGGSTDTQYF. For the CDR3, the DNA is TGTGCCAGCATCAAGGAGGGCGGAAGCACAGATACGCAGTATTTT.

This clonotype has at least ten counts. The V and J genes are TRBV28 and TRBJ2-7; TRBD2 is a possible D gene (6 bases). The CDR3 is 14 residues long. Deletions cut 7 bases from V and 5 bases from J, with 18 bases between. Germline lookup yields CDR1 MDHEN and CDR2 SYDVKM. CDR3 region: CASNPLGGAHEQYF. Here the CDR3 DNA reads TGTGCCAGCAACCCCTTAGGAGGGGCCCACGAGCAGTACTTC. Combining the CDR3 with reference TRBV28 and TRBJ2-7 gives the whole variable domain DVKVTQSSRYLVKRTGEKVFLECVQDMDHENMFWYRQDPGLGLRLIYFSYDVKMKEKGDIPEGYSVSREKKERFSLILESASTNQTSMYLCASNPLGGAHEQYFGPGTRLTVT.

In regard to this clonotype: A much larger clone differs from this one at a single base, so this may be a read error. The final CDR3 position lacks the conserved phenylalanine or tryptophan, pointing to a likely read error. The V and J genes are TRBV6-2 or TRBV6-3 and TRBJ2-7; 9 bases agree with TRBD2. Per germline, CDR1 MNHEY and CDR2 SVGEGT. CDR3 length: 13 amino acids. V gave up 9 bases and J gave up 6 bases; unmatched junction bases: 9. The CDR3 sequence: CASQGGRAGEQYS. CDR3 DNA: TGTGCCAGTCAGGGCGGGAGGGCCGGCGAGCAGTACTCC.

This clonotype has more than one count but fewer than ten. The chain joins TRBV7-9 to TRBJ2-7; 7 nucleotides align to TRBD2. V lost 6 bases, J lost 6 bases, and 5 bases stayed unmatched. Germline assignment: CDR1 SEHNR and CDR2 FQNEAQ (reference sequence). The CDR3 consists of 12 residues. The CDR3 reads CASSLGLVEQYF. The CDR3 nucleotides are TGTGCCAGCAGTCTCGGACTAGTCGAGCAGTACTTC.

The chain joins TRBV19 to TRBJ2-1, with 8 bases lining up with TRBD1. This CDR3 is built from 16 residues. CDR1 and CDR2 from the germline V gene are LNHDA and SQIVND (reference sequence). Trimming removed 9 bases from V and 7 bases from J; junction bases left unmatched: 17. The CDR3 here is CASRTDYRTGKNEQFF. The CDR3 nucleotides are TGTGCCAGCCGGACAGACTATCGGACAGGGAAGAATGAGCAGTTCTTC.

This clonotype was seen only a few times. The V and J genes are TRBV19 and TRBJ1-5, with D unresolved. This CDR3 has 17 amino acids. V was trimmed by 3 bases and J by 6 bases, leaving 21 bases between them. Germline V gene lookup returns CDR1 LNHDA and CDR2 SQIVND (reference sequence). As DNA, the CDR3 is TGTGCCAGTAGTATGGATCGTGCAGGCTACTTTGCTCAGCCCCAGCATTTT. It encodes CASSMDRAGYFAQPQHF.

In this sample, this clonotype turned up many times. CDR3 in DNA: TGTGCCAGCAGCCTCAGGACTAGCGGGGACTACGAGCAGTACTTC. As protein: CASSLRTSGDYEQYF. The chain is built from TRBV13 and TRBJ2-7; 12 nucleotides match TRBD2. V gave up 5 bases and J gave up 3 bases; unmatched junction bases: 5. There are 15 residues in the CDR3. Germline V gene data show CDR1 as PRHDT and CDR2 as FYEKMQ (reference sequence).

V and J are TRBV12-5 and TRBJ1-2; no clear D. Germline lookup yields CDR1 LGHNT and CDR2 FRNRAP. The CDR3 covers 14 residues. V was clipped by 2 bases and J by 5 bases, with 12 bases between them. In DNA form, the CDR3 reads TGTGCTAGTGGTTTGACGGCGACGGGGTATGGCTACACCTTC. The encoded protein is CASGLTATGYGYTF.